This entry lists 8 T cell receptor beta chains sequenced from one sample in a study of cytomegalovirus exposure and HLA in healthy donors. PCR was performed using 60 Vbeta and 13 Jbeta primers. Profiled with immunoSEQ multiplex PCR; TCRdb holds only in-frame clones, not every one. The table lists 150,000 to 200,000 clones. The sequencing input was PBMCs. These receptors originate from a man under 40 in good health and CMV-seronegative.

The chain couples TRBV5-1 to TRBJ1-2; 7 nucleotides align to TRBD1. Germline loops: CDR1 SGHRS, CDR2 YFSETQ. The CDR3 is 14 amino acids. V lost 4 bases, J lost 4 bases, and 7 bases stayed unmatched. CDR3 sequence: CASSIGQVGYGYTF. In nucleotides, the CDR3 is TGCGCCAGCAGCATCGGACAGGTTGGCTATGGCTACACCTTC.

The rearrangement joins TRBV7-8 to TRBJ1-5; D is unresolved. The germline gives CDR1 SGHVS, CDR2 FQNEAQ. The CDR3 sequence is 15 residues long. The V and J ends lost 2 bases and 1 base respectively, with 9 bases between them. CDR3 loop: CASSLTGRSNQPQHF. CDR3 DNA sequence: TGTGCCAGCAGCTTAACGGGAAGGAGCAATCAGCCCCAGCATTTT.

The chain couples TRBV7-9 to TRBJ2-1; a weak D match, TRBD1 (6 bases). Germline V gene sequence: CDR1 SEHNR, CDR2 FQNEAQ (reference sequence). This CDR3 has 15 residues. Trimming took 2 bases from V and 6 from J, leaving 14 bases between them. The CDR3: CASSLPLGAFNEQFF. DNA of the CDR3: TGTGCCAGCAGCTTACCCCTGGGGGCCTTCAATGAGCAGTTCTTC.

This chain connects TRBV19 to TRBJ2-1; 7 bases map to TRBD2. Germline CDR1 is LNHDA and CDR2 is SQIVND (reference sequence). Trimming at V came to 5 bases and at J to 2 bases, leaving 6 bases not matched to a gene. This CDR3 comprises 15 residues. CDR3 nucleotides: TGTGCCAGTAGTCGGGGGGAGGATACCTACAATGAGCAGTTCTTC. This codes for CASSRGEDTYNEQFF.

This chain uses TRBV7-8 with TRBJ2-7; the D gene is possibly TRBD2 (6 bases). The length of the CDR3 is 16 residues. Trimming removed 5 bases at V and 1 base at J, with 18 bases between. Germline CDR1 is SGHVS and CDR2 is FQNEAQ. The CDR3 DNA is TGTGCCAGCAGCCCCCGGGTAGTAGCGGATTCCTACGAGCAGTACTTC. It is translated as CASSPRVVADSYEQYF.

The V and J genes are TRBV25-1 and TRBJ2-2; 8 positions agree with TRBD2. CDR3 length: 15 amino acids. V gave up 6 bases and J gave up 7 bases; unmatched junction bases: 10. From germline, CDR1 is MGHDK and CDR2 SYGVNS. The CDR3 here is CASSRGGGEIGELFF. As DNA, the CDR3 is TGTGCCAGCAGCCGGGGGGGAGGGGAGATCGGGGAGCTGTTTTTT.

The chain combines TRBV15 with TRBJ1-1; the D gene is possibly TRBD1 (5 bases). Germline V CDR1 and CDR2: LNHNV, YYDKDF (reference sequence). This CDR3 is built from 16 residues. V lost 3 bases, J lost 1 base, and 15 bases lay in between. The CDR3 spells CATSSLGWGGNTEAFF. The DNA of the CDR3 is TGTGCCACCAGCAGTTTGGGATGGGGGGGGAACACTGAAGCTTTCTTT.

The CDR3: CASSSNTGELFF. Here the CDR3 DNA reads TGTGCCAGCAGCTCTAACACCGGGGAGCTGTTTTTT. The rearrangement joins TRBV7-2 to TRBJ2-2; D gene ambiguous. V dropped 4 bases and J dropped 2 bases, with 2 bases sitting between them. This CDR3 is 12 amino acids long. CDR1 is SGHTA, CDR2 FQGNSA, per germline.